Each of the 9 T cell receptor beta chains below was sequenced from the same sample in a study of blood T cell repertoires in COVID-19. Repertoires were generated with immunoSEQ multiplex PCR, while TCRdb's copy carries only in-frame clones and drops some. The sample contains 95,000 to 150,000 clones, roughly three quarters of which appear only once. Specimen: peripheral blood. All receptors come from a man aged 35 to 55 with active or convalescent COVID-19.

The chain uses TRBV13 and TRBJ1-3; tentatively, D is TRBD1 (5 bases). Germline-derived CDR1 and CDR2 are PRHDT and FYEKMQ (reference sequence). CDR3 length: 16 residues. Between the trimmed V and J ends, which lost 1 base and 0 bases, there was a span of 10 bases. This CDR3 reads CASSLDGASSGNTIYF. DNA of the CDR3: TGTGCCAGCAGCTTAGATGGGGCCAGCTCTGGAAACACCATATATTTT.

The V gene is TRBV3-1 (or the pseudogene TRBV3-2), the J gene TRBJ2-1; 7 bases align to TRBD2. Trimming took 3 bases from V and 7 from J; bases not matched to a gene: 9. CDR1 and CDR2 (germline): LGHDT, YNNKEL (reference sequence). This CDR3 comprises 15 residues. The CDR3 loop reads CASSQRAPGGNEQFF. In nucleotides, the CDR3 is TGTGCCAGCAGCCAGAGGGCTCCCGGGGGGAATGAGCAGTTCTTC.

The chain uses TRBV29-1 and TRBJ2-3; D call uncertain. V lost 7 bases and J 3 bases, leaving 8 bases between the germline ends. Germline loops: CDR1 SQVTM, CDR2 ANQGSEA. This CDR3 is 11 amino acids long. CDR3 protein: CSGSLTDTQYF. The CDR3 DNA reads TGCAGCGGGAGTCTGACAGATACGCAGTATTTT.

The chain recombines TRBV29-1 with TRBJ2-7; 8 bases map to TRBD2. The CDR3 sequence is 13 residues long. CDR1 and CDR2 (germline): SQVTM, ANQGSEA. Trimming cost V 6 bases and J 4 bases; bases outside gene matches: 8. The CDR3 is CSVSAGAQYEQYF. The DNA for the CDR3 is TGCAGCGTCTCAGCGGGAGCGCAGTACGAGCAGTACTTC.

This sequence joins TRBV7-8 and TRBJ1-3; tentatively, D is TRBD1 (5 bases). V was cut by 5 bases and J by 0 bases, with 11 bases left in between. The CDR3 is 15 residues long. Looked up from germline, CDR1 is SGHVS and CDR2 is FQNEAQ. CDR3 protein: CASSLDTGSGNTIYF. CDR3 sequence (DNA): TGTGCCAGCAGCCTGGACACTGGCTCTGGAAACACCATATATTTT.

The V and J genes are TRBV4-3 and TRBJ2-2; D perhaps matches TRBD1 (5 bases). From germline, CDR1 is LGHNA and CDR2 YSLEER. This CDR3 spans 17 amino acids. Trimming removed 0 bases at V and 2 bases at J, with 13 bases between. The CDR3 nucleotides are TGCGCCAGCAGCCAAGATTTTGCAGGGCTAAACACCGGGGAGCTGTTTTTT. This codes for CASSQDFAGLNTGELFF.

The chain links TRBV6-5 to TRBJ2-3, with TRBD2 matching over 7 bases. Germline CDR1 MNHEY, CDR2 SVGAGI. V trimming: 8 bases; J trimming: 5 bases; junction bases outside the gene matches: 13. The CDR3 runs 15 residues. Here the CDR3 reads CASLEGAGSGDTQYF. CDR3 DNA: TGTGCCAGCCTAGAGGGAGCGGGGTCGGGAGATACGCAGTATTTT.

This chain connects TRBV10-1 to TRBJ1-1; D uncertain. The CDR3 has 13 amino acids. Germline CDR1 is WNHNN and CDR2 is SYGVQD (reference sequence). Trimming cost V 2 bases and J 3 bases, with 7 bases left between them. The CDR3 protein is CASSENPDTEAFF. For the CDR3, the DNA is TGCGCCAGCAGTGAGAACCCGGACACTGAAGCTTTCTTT.

The chain uses TRBV28 and TRBJ1-1; D remains ambiguous. Trimming removed 7 bases at V and 11 bases at J, with 11 bases between. The CDR3 is 10 residues long. Germline values: CDR1 MDHEN, CDR2 SYDVKM. CDR3 loop: CASKRQAAFF. CDR3 nucleotides: TGTGCCAGCAAAAGGCAGGCGGCTTTCTTT.